The clone carrying this T cell receptor beta chain was picked up many times. More than 8.5 ml of fresh peripheral blood supplied the PBMCs. This sample is part of a study of T cells in Graves' hyperthyroidism and ophthalmopathy. Study in general: Upon initial diagnosis and before any treatment, peripheral blood was collected.

The V end lost 6 bases, the J end lost 6 bases, and 9 bases lay between the germline ends. Germline V gene lookup returns CDR1 WNHNN and CDR2 SYGVQD (reference sequence). This CDR3 is 12 amino acids long. Amplified TCR beta CDR3 regions came from RNA transcripts. The HTBI primer set drove a first-round RT-PCR of the TCR CDR3. MiXCR was run by TCRdb on the multiplex PCR reads, yielding one entry per CDR3 protein. Here the sample spans 300,000 or so distinct CDR3 sequences, around a sixth being singletons. Sequencing was performed on blood. The sequence derives from a man aged 25 to 40 with Graves' hyperthyroidism. V gene TRBV10-1 combines with J gene TRBJ2-1, with a tentative D call TRBD2 (6 bases). The CDR3 nucleotides read TGCGCCAGCAGCCATAGCGGCAATGAGCAGTTCTTC. It yields the protein CASSHSGNEQFF.